This T cell receptor (beta chain) was obtained from a study of T-cell memory formation after mild COVID-19. Study information: For the most part, TCR clusters were specific to one donor.

The V end was cut by 4 bases, the J end by 4 bases, with 15 bases between. This CDR3 is built from 14 residues. Germline V CDR1 and CDR2: SGHRS, YFSETQ. Study-level results: Some clones that responded turned up in pre-infection memory, which suggests that cross-reactive memory joined in. Nothing confirmed that second-wave clones peaking on day 37 were specific for SARS-CoV-2.

This clonotype was counted ten times or more. Its antigen is still unknown. 5'RACE with constant-segment primers yielded barcoded, UMI-tagged TCR alpha and TCR beta cDNA libraries. Via MiXCR, TCRdb re-called the 5' RACE reads, giving one row per CDR3 protein. This table holds tens of thousands of distinct CDR3 sequences, around 10% found once. This TCR derives from an adult woman who had mild COVID-19 (a few samples of this study predate the infection). Cell type and time point are not known. J is TRBJ2-7 and V is TRBV5-1; possibly TRBD1 or TRBD2 for D (5 bases each). The sample taken for sequencing was PBMCs or a T cell subset sorted from them (not recorded which). For the CDR3, the DNA is TGCGCCAGCAGCCGGGACGGACTGTCGTACGAGCAGTACTTC. It specifies CASSRDGLSYEQYF.